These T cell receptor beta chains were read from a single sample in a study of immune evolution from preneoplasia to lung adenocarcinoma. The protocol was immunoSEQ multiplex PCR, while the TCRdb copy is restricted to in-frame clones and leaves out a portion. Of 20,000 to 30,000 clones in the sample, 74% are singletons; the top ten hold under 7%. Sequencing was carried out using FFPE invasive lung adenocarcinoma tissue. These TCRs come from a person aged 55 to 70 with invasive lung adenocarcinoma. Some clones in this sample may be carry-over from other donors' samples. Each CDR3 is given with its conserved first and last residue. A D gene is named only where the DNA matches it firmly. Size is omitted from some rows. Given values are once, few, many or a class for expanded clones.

CDR3aa: CSVDRNGNGYTF
CDR3nt: TGCAGCGTTGACCGTAATGGTAATGGCTACACCTTC
j_gene: TRBJ1-2
d_gene: .
v_gene: TRBV29-1
abundance: few
len: 12

CDR3aa: CASSPGSQRHGYTF
CDR3nt: TGTGCCAGCAGCCCCGGGTCCCAGCGCCATGGCTACACCTTC
j_gene: TRBJ1-2
d_gene: .
v_gene: TRBV2
abundance: .
len: 14

CDR3aa: CASGRLTGDYNEQFF
CDR3nt: TGTGCCAGCGGGAGACTAACAGGGGACTACAATGAGCAGTTCTTC
j_gene: TRBJ2-1
d_gene: TRBD1
v_gene: TRBV7-9
abundance: few
len: 15

CDR3aa: CASRLDTYNEQFF
CDR3nt: TGCGCCAGCAGGCTAGATACTTACAATGAGCAGTTCTTC
j_gene: TRBJ2-1
d_gene: .
v_gene: TRBV5-1
abundance: .
len: 13

CDR3aa: CASTKRTGTGDYEQFF
CDR3nt: TGTGCCAGTACCAAGCGTACCGGGACAGGGGATTATGAGCAGTTCTTC
j_gene: TRBJ2-1
d_gene: TRBD1
v_gene: TRBV19
abundance: .
len: 16

CDR3aa: CAWEAGVGYTF
CDR3nt: TGTGCCTGGGAAGCAGGGGTGGGCTACACCTTC
j_gene: TRBJ1-2
d_gene: .
v_gene: TRBV30
abundance: .
len: 11

CDR3aa: CASSRVRNYEQYF
CDR3nt: TGTGCCAGCAGCCGGGTTAGGAACTACGAGCAGTACTTC
j_gene: TRBJ2-7
d_gene: .
v_gene: TRBV11-2
abundance: .
len: 13

CDR3aa: CASSFYPGTAGNTIYF
CDR3nt: TGTGCCAGCAGCTTCTATCCAGGGACTGCTGGAAACACCATATATTTT
j_gene: TRBJ1-3
d_gene: .
v_gene: TRBV7-2
abundance: .
len: 16

CDR3aa: CASSSPDVAYEQYF
CDR3nt: TGTGCCAGCAGTTCCCCGGATGTGGCCTACGAGCAGTACTTC
j_gene: TRBJ2-7
d_gene: .
v_gene: TRBV6-5
abundance: .
len: 14

CDR3aa: CASSWGVGEQYF
CDR3nt: TGTGCCAGCAGCTGGGGCGTGGGGGAGCAGTACTTC
j_gene: TRBJ2-7
d_gene: .
v_gene: TRBV5-4
abundance: .
len: 12

CDR3aa: CSATGTFNEQFF
CDR3nt: TGCAGCGCAACCGGGACTTTTAATGAGCAGTTCTTC
j_gene: TRBJ2-1
d_gene: .
v_gene: TRBV29-1
abundance: .
len: 12

CDR3aa: CAWSLGTGNQPQHF
CDR3nt: TGTGCCTGGAGCTTGGGCACAGGCAATCAGCCCCAGCATTTT
j_gene: TRBJ1-5
d_gene: .
v_gene: TRBV30
abundance: .
len: 14

CDR3aa: CASSYPGPMNYGYTF
CDR3nt: TGTGCCAGCAGCTACCCGGGACCGATGAACTATGGCTACACCTTC
j_gene: TRBJ1-2
d_gene: .
v_gene: TRBV5-8
abundance: .
len: 15

CDR3aa: CASSHRGLAASYEQYF
CDR3nt: TGTGCCAGCAGTCATAGGGGACTAGCGGCCTCCTACGAGCAGTACTTC
j_gene: TRBJ2-7
d_gene: TRBD2
v_gene: TRBV2
abundance: .
len: 16

CDR3aa: CASSLGGNEKLFF
CDR3nt: TGCGCCAGCAGCTTGGGAGGTAATGAAAAACTGTTTTTT
j_gene: TRBJ1-4
d_gene: .
v_gene: TRBV5-1
abundance: .
len: 13

CDR3aa: CASGAGTGVPGELFF
CDR3nt: TGTGCTAGTGGTGCCGGGACAGGGGTCCCCGGGGAGCTGTTTTTT
j_gene: TRBJ2-2
d_gene: TRBD1
v_gene: TRBV12-5
abundance: .
len: 15

CDR3aa: CASSLGQASGNTIYF
CDR3nt: TGTGCCAGCAGCTTAGGCCAAGCTTCTGGAAACACCATATATTTT
j_gene: TRBJ1-3
d_gene: .
v_gene: TRBV7-2
abundance: few
len: 15

CDR3aa: CASKGGSSYEQYF
CDR3nt: TGTGCCAGCAAGGGGGGCAGCTCCTACGAGCAGTACTTC
j_gene: TRBJ2-7
d_gene: .
v_gene: TRBV28
abundance: few
len: 13

CDR3aa: CASSLGANSQETQYF
CDR3nt: TGCGCCAGCAGCTTAGGGGCCAATAGCCAGGAGACCCAGTACTTC
j_gene: TRBJ2-5
d_gene: .
v_gene: TRBV5-1
abundance: .
len: 15

CDR3aa: CASSQVLATSGRRLGEQFF
CDR3nt: TGTGCCAGCAGCCAGGTCTTGGCGACTAGCGGGAGAAGGCTGGGGGAGCAGTTCTTC
j_gene: TRBJ2-1
d_gene: TRBD2
v_gene: TRBV4-2
abundance: .
len: 19

CDR3aa: CASTHSNGANWEQYF
CDR3nt: TGTGCCAGCACCCATTCCAACGGGGCAAATTGGGAGCAGTACTTC
j_gene: TRBJ2-7
d_gene: .
v_gene: TRBV7-8
abundance: .
len: 15

CDR3aa: CASRQGATGYGYTF
CDR3nt: TGTGCCAGCAGACAGGGGGCGACTGGCTATGGCTACACCTTC
j_gene: TRBJ1-2
d_gene: TRBD1
v_gene: TRBV19
abundance: once
len: 14

CDR3aa: CASSYFVGVGYTF
CDR3nt: TGTGCCAGCAGCTACTTCGTCGGGGTCGGCTACACCTTC
j_gene: TRBJ1-2
d_gene: .
v_gene: TRBV7-2
abundance: .
len: 13

CDR3aa: CASSPTSGSLDTQYF
CDR3nt: TGTGCCAGCAGTCCGACTAGCGGGAGTCTAGATACGCAGTATTTT
j_gene: TRBJ2-3
d_gene: TRBD2
v_gene: TRBV7-2
abundance: .
len: 15